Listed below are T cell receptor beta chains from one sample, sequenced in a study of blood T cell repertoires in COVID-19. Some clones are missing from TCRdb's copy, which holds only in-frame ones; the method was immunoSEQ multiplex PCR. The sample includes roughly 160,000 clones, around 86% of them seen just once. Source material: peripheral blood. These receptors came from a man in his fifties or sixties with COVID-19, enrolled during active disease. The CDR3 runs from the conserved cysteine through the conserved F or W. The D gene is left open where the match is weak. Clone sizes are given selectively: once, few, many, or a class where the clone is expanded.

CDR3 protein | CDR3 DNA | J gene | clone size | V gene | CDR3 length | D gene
CASSPPSSGGAKTQYF | TGTGCCAGCTCACCACCGAGTTCAGGGGGCGCGAAGACCCAGTACTTC | TRBJ2-5 | . | TRBV18 | 16 | TRBD1
CASSLGQGGSPLHF | TGTGCCAGTAGTCTAGGACAGGGAGGATCACCCCTCCACTTT | TRBJ1-6 | . | TRBV19 | 14 | TRBD1
CASSPRQTQGMNTEAFF | TGTGCCAGCTCACCAAGGCAAACGCAGGGGATGAACACTGAAGCTTTCTTT | TRBJ1-1 | . | TRBV18 | 17 | .
CASSTILGRVNNEQFF | TGTGCCAGTAGTACCATCCTAGGCAGGGTTAACAATGAGCAGTTCTTC | TRBJ2-1 | once | TRBV19 | 16 | .
CASSPRGQGNYGYTF | TGTGCCAGCAGCCCCAGGGGGCAGGGGAACTATGGCTACACCTTC | TRBJ1-2 | . | TRBV11-2 | 15 | TRBD1
CASSPTGGGWLSYGYTF | TGTGCCAGCTCACCAACAGGGGGAGGCTGGCTGAGCTATGGCTACACCTTC | TRBJ1-2 | . | TRBV18 | 17 | TRBD1
CASRSTRAGTEAFF | TGTGCCAGCCGAAGTACCAGGGCTGGGACTGAAGCTTTCTTT | TRBJ1-1 | few | TRBV6-6 | 14 | .
CASSGRRTGNTDEQYF | TGTGCCAGCAGCGGGCGACGGACAGGAAATACTGACGAGCAGTACTTC | TRBJ2-7 | . | TRBV5-6 | 16 | TRBD1
CASSPQGEIEAFF | TGTGCCAGCAGCCCCCAGGGGGAAATCGAAGCTTTCTTT | TRBJ1-1 | once | TRBV6-2/TRBV6-3 | 13 | TRBD1
CASSLGPQARETQYF | TGTGCCAGCAGTTTAGGGCCCCAAGCCAGGGAGACCCAGTACTTC | TRBJ2-5 | . | TRBV27 | 15 | .
CASSLWDRGGYGYTF | TGTGCCAGCAGCTTATGGGACAGGGGAGGGTATGGCTACACCTTC | TRBJ1-2 | . | TRBV7-8 | 15 | TRBD1
CATSDPGTGTYEQYF | TGTGCCACCAGTGATCCCGGGACAGGGACCTACGAGCAGTACTTC | TRBJ2-7 | . | TRBV24-1 | 15 | TRBD1
CASRGKTGTYNEQFF | TGTGCCAGCAGGGGAAAAACCGGGACTTACAATGAGCAGTTCTTC | TRBJ2-1 | . | TRBV6-5 | 15 | .
CASTGQGSLNSPLHF | TGTGCCAGTACGGGACAGGGTTCTCTCAATTCACCCCTCCACTTT | TRBJ1-6 | few | TRBV19 | 15 | TRBD1
CASTRQDTPTDTQYF | TGTGCCAGTACCCGACAGGACACACCAACAGATACGCAGTATTTT | TRBJ2-3 | . | TRBV19 | 15 | .
CATSRDGSGLGANQPQHF | TGTGCCACCAGCAGAGATGGATCCGGCTTGGGGGCTAATCAGCCCCAGCATTTT | TRBJ1-5 | . | TRBV15 | 18 | .
CASRPNRANYGYTF | TGTGCCAGCAGACCAAACAGAGCTAACTATGGCTACACCTTC | TRBJ1-2 | . | TRBV11-2 | 14 | .
CASSLTGNGYTF | TGTGCCAGCAGCTTGACAGGGAATGGCTACACCTTC | TRBJ1-2 | . | TRBV7-9 | 12 | TRBD1
CASSQITTKQGAFEETQYF | TGCGCCAGCAGCCAGATAACCACTAAGCAGGGTGCTTTTGAGGAGACCCAGTACTTC | TRBJ2-5 | . | TRBV4-1 | 19 | .
CATAQGQGAVAGELFF | TGTGCCACCGCCCAAGGACAGGGGGCGGTCGCCGGGGAGCTGTTTTTT | TRBJ2-2 | once | TRBV15 | 16 | TRBD1
CASSPPPSGYSYNEQFF | TGCGCCAGCAGCCCCCCTCCTAGCGGATACTCGTACAATGAGCAGTTCTTC | TRBJ2-1 | . | TRBV5-1 | 17 | TRBD2
CASSIRTSGRDEQFF | TGTGCCAGTAGTATCCGGACTAGCGGGAGGGATGAGCAGTTCTTC | TRBJ2-1 | . | TRBV19 | 15 | TRBD2
CASSQRGSNGYTF | TGTGCCAGCAGTCAAAGGGGTTCCAATGGCTACACCTTC | TRBJ1-2 | . | TRBV2 | 13 | .
CASSRINTGDNYGYTF | TGTGCCAGCTCACGAATAAACACAGGGGATAACTATGGCTACACCTTC | TRBJ1-2 | . | TRBV18 | 16 | TRBD1
CASSLGLYMNTEAFF | TGTGCCAGCAGCTTAGGGCTTTATATGAACACTGAAGCTTTCTTT | TRBJ1-1 | . | TRBV7-9 | 15 | .
CASTTRTSGRDNEQFF | TGTGCCAGCACTACTCGGACTAGCGGGAGGGACAATGAGCAGTTCTTC | TRBJ2-1 | . | TRBV27 | 16 | TRBD2
CASSFERDISYNEQFF | TGTGCCAGCAGCTTTGAGCGGGATATCTCCTACAATGAGCAGTTCTTC | TRBJ2-1 | . | TRBV7-2 | 16 | TRBD2
CASSDQEGRNSPLHF | TGTGCCAGCAGTGACCAGGAGGGAAGGAATTCACCCCTCCACTTT | TRBJ1-6 | . | TRBV25-1 | 15 | .
CASSFSRNTEAFF | TGTGCCAGCAGTTTCTCGCGAAACACTGAAGCTTTCTTT | TRBJ1-1 | once | TRBV28 | 13 | .
CASSLTTAATNEKLFF | TGCGCCAGCAGCTTGACCACAGCTGCAACTAATGAAAAACTGTTTTTT | TRBJ1-4 | . | TRBV5-1 | 16 | .
CASRTGVGNQPQHF | TGTGCCAGCAGGACAGGGGTCGGCAATCAGCCCCAGCATTTT | TRBJ1-5 | . | TRBV6-5 | 14 | TRBD1
CASSYTGVNSNQPQHF | TGTGCCAGTAGTTATACAGGGGTCAATAGCAATCAGCCCCAGCATTTT | TRBJ1-5 | . | TRBV19 | 16 | TRBD1
CASSRTGVYNSPLHF | TGTGCCAGCAGTCGGACAGGGGTGTATAATTCACCCCTCCACTTT | TRBJ1-6 | once | TRBV6-6 | 15 | TRBD1
CASSDTPGQGNTEAFF | TGCGCCAGCAGCGATACTCCGGGACAGGGAAACACTGAAGCTTTCTTT | TRBJ1-1 | . | TRBV4-3 | 16 | TRBD1
CASSLDRGANTEAFF | TGTGCCAGCAGCTTGGACAGGGGGGCGAACACTGAAGCTTTCTTT | TRBJ1-1 | once | TRBV5-4 | 15 | TRBD1
CASIPLADLYNEQFF | TGTGCCAGCATTCCCCTAGCGGACCTCTACAATGAGCAGTTCTTC | TRBJ2-1 | . | TRBV7-9 | 15 | TRBD2
CASSRTGDNTEAFF | TGCGCCAGCAGCCGGACAGGGGATAACACTGAAGCTTTCTTT | TRBJ1-1 | . | TRBV5-1 | 14 | TRBD1
CASSQAQAREGFF | TGTGCCAGCAGCCAAGCCCAGGCCCGGGAGGGTTTCTTT | TRBJ1-1 | once | TRBV4-2 | 13 | .
CASSLDGDNNQPQHF | TGTGCCAGCAGCTTAGATGGGGACAACAATCAGCCCCAGCATTTT | TRBJ1-5 | once | TRBV7-2 | 15 | .
CASSPGGRGEQYF | TGTGCCAGCTCACCCGGGGGTCGCGGCGAGCAGTACTTC | TRBJ2-7 | . | TRBV18 | 13 | .
CSVIVVNNEQFF | TGCAGCGTTATAGTAGTTAACAATGAGCAGTTCTTC | TRBJ2-1 | . | TRBV29-1 | 12 | .
CASSPTGGNMNTEAFF | TGTGCCAGCTCACCTACAGGGGGCAATATGAACACTGAAGCTTTCTTT | TRBJ1-1 | . | TRBV18 | 16 | TRBD1
CASAGGNTEAFF | TGTGCCAGCGCCGGAGGGAACACTGAAGCTTTCTTT | TRBJ1-1 | . | TRBV28 | 12 | .
CASSREERHLNTEAFF | TGTGCCAGCAGCCGAGAAGAGAGACACCTGAACACTGAAGCTTTCTTT | TRBJ1-1 | . | TRBV7-8 | 16 | .
CASSGQGGSTDTQYF | TGTGCCAGCAGTGGACAGGGGGGTAGCACAGATACGCAGTATTTT | TRBJ2-3 | . | TRBV2 | 15 | TRBD1
CATSSQGFEGYTF | TGTGCCACCAGTAGTCAGGGATTCGAGGGCTACACCTTC | TRBJ1-2 | . | TRBV24-1 | 13 | .